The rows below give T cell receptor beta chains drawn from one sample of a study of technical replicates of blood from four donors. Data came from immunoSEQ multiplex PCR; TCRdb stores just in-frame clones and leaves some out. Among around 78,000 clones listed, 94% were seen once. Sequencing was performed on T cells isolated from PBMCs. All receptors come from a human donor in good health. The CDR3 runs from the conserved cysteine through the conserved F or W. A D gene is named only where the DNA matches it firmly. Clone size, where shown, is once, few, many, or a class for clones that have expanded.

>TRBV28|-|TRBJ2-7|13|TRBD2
TGTGCCAGCAGTTACACTAGCGGGAGACCGCAGTACTTC
CASSYTSGRPQYF
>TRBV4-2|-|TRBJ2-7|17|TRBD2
TGTGCCAGCAGCCTCGGGACTAGCGGGAGTTTTAGCTACGAGCAGTACTTC
CASSLGTSGSFSYEQYF
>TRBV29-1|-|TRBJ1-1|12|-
TGCAGCGTTAGGACACTGAACACTGAAGCTTTCTTT
CSVRTLNTEAFF
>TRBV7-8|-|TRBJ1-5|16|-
TGTGCCAGCAGCTTAGCCCGCAGGGTCGGCAATCAGCCCCAGCATTTT
CASSLARRVGNQPQHF
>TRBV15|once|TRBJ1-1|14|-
TGTGCCACCAGCAGTCACAGACAGAACACTGAAGCTTTCTTT
CATSSHRQNTEAFF
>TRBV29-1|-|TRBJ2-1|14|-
TGCAGCGTTAGTCGGAGGCTCAGCCCCCATGAGCAGTTCTTC
CSVSRRLSPHEQFF
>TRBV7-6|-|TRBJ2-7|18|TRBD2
TGTGCCAGCAGCTCAAATCCCCCCAGCGGGAGTTGGGGAAGCGAGCAGTACTTC
CASSSNPPSGSWGSEQYF
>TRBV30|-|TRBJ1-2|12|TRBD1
TGTGCCTGGAGTGAGGGGGCCTATGGCTACACCTTC
CAWSEGAYGYTF
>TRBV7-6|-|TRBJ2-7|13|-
TGTGCCAGCAGCTTAGCCAGCTCCTACGAGCAGTACTTC
CASSLASSYEQYF
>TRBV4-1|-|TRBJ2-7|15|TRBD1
TGCGCCAGCAGCCAAGACCCGACAGGGTCCTACGAGCAGTACTTC
CASSQDPTGSYEQYF
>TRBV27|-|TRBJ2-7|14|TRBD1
TGTGCCAGCAGTTTATTCGGGACAGGGTACGAGCAGTACTTC
CASSLFGTGYEQYF
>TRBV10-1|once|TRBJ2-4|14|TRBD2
TGCGCCAGCAGTGAGGCCCTAGCGGAAAACATTCAGTACTTC
CASSEALAENIQYF
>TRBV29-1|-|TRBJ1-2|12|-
TGCAGCGTTGATGGGCCTCGCGATGGCTACACCTTC
CSVDGPRDGYTF